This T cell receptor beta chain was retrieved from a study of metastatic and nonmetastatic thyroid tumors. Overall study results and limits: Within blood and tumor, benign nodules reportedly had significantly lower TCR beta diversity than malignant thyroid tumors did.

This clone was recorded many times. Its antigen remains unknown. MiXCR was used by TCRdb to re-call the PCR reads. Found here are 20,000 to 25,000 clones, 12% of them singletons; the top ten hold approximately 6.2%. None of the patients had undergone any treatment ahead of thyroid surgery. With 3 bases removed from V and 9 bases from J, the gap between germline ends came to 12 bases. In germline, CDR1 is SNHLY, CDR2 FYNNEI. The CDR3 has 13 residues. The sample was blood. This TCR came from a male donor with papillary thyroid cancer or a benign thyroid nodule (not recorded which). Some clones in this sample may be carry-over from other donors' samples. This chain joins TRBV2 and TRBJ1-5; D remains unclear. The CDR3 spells CASSDGPLWPQHF. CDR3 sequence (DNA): TGTGCCAGCAGTGATGGTCCACTTTGGCCCCAGCATTTT.